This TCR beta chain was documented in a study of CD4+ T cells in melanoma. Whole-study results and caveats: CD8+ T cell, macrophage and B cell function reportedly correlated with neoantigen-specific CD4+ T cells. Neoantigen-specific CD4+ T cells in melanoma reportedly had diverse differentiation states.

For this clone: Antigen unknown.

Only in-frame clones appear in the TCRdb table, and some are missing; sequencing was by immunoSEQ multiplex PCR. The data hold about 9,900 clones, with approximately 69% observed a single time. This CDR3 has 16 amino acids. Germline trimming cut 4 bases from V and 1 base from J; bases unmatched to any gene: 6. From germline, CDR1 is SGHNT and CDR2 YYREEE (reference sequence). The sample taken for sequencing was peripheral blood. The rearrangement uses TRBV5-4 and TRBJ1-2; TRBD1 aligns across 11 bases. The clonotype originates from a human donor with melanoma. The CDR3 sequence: CASSKGTGGYNYGYTF. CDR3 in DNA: TGTGCCAGCAGCAAAGGGACAGGGGGATATAACTATGGCTACACCTTC.